Listed here is a single T cell receptor beta chain. This specimen comes from a study of CD4 and CD8 cells across lung adenocarcinoma regions. CDR1 and CDR2 (germline): MNHNS, SASEGT. The CDR3 runs to 15 residues. TCRdb passed the PCR reads through MiXCR, listing each CDR3 protein once. The sample shows about 12,000 distinct CDR3 sequences, roughly 44% of them seen only once. Localized lung adenocarcinoma, a non-small cell lung cancer, affected the donors. The chain carries TRBV6-1 and TRBJ2-3; TRBD1 aligns across 7 bases. The assigned J gene may be wrong: the sequence end matches TRBJ2-7 better. This clonotype was sampled from a male donor with lung adenocarcinoma. The CD4 and CD8 labels of this study may be unreliable. The sample comprised CD8+ T cells from the margin of a lung tumor. The CDR3, as DNA: TGTGCCAGCAAGAGGGGGCGTACCAGCACAGATACGCAGTACTTC. Amino acids: CASKRGRTSTDTQYF.